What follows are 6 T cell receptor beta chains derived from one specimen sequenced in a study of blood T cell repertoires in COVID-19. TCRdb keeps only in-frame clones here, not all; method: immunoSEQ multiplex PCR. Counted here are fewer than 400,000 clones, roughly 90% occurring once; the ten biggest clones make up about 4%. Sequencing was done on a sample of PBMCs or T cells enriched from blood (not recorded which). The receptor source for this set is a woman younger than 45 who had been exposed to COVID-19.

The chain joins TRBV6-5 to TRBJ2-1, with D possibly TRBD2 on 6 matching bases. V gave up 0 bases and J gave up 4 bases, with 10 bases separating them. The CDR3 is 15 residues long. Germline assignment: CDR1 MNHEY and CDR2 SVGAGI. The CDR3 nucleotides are TGTGCCAGCAGTTACTCGGGACTTCTTTACAATGAGCAGTTCTTC. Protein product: CASSYSGLLYNEQFF.

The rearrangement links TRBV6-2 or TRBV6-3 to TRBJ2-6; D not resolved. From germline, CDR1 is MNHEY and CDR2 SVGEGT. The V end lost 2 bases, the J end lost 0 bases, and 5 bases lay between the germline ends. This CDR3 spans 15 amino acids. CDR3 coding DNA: TGTGCCAGCAGTTACCAGAACTCTGGGGCCAACGTCCTGACTTTC. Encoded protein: CASSYQNSGANVLTF.

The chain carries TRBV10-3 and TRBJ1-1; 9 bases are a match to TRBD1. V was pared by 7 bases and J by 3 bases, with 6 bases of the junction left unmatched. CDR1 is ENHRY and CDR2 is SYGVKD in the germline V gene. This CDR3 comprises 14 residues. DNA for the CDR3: TGTGCCATCACCTGGGACAGGGAGGACACTGAAGCTTTCTTT. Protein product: CAITWDREDTEAFF.

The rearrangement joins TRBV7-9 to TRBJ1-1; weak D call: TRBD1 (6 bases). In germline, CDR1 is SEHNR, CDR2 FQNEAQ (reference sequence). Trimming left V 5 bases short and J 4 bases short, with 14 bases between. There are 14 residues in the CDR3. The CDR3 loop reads CASSGRDTRTEAFF. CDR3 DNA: TGTGCCAGCAGCGGCCGGGACACCCGCACTGAAGCTTTCTTT.

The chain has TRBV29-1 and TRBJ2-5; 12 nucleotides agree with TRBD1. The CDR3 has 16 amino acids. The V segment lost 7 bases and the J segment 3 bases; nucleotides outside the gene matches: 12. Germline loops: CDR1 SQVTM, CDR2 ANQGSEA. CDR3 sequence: CSAHPGTGGFEETQYF. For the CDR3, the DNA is TGCAGCGCCCATCCCGGGACAGGGGGCTTTGAAGAGACCCAGTACTTC.

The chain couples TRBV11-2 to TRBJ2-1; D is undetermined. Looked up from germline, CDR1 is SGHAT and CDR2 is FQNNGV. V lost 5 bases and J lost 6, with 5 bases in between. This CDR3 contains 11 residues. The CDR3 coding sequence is TGTGCCAGCAGCCTAACCAATGAGCAGTTCTTC. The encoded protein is CASSLTNEQFF.